The TCR beta chain described here comes from a study of beta chain features in type 1 diabetes. One heparinised draw, averaging approximately 120 mL, was taken per donor. Based on CD45RO/CCR7/CD25/CD127/CD95/CD27, CD4+ regulatory, stem cell-like memory, naive and central memory cells were sorted. V was pared by 1 base and J by 3 bases, with 10 bases between. Germline V CDR1 and CDR2: MNHNS, SASEGT. The CDR3 is 14 residues long. Investigators reverse transcribed all isolated RNA, so they sequenced expressed TCRB transcripts. Libraries were prepared by immunoSEQ multiplex PCR; TCRdb keeps only in-frame clonotypes and omits some of them. The repertoire has roughly 250,000 clones, roughly 70% of them found once; the top ten carry roughly 0.048%.

Sequencing was performed on naive CD4+ T cells from blood. This clonotype was sampled from a man aged 25 to 40 in good health. The chain links TRBV6-1 to TRBJ2-7; the D gene is possibly TRBD1 (6 bases). The chain's CDR3 is CASSEGSRGYEQYF. The CDR3 DNA reads TGTGCCAGCAGTGAAGGTAGCAGGGGCTACGAGCAGTACTTC.